This TCR beta chain was sequenced in a study of cytomegalovirus exposure and HLA in healthy donors. Whole-study findings and limits: Cytomegalovirus association was assigned to approximately 160 TCR beta chains.

The protocol was immunoSEQ multiplex PCR, while the TCRdb copy is restricted to in-frame clones and leaves out a portion. The sample carries some 120,000 clones, roughly 86% recorded once. Worth noting for this clone: Its specificity is not known.

V lost 1 base and J lost 5; bases outside the gene matches: 7. The CDR3 runs 16 residues. CDR1 and CDR2 from the germline V gene are SGHRS and YFSETQ. The rearrangement uses TRBV5-1 and TRBJ2-3, with 10 bases fitting TRBD2. The material sequenced was PBMCs. The sequence was obtained from a man under 40 in good health and CMV-seronegative. The CDR3 bases are TGCGCCAGCAGCTTGACTGCTAGCGGGAGAGGAGATACGCAGTATTTT. Protein sequence: CASSLTASGRGDTQYF. The full variable domain, its missing parts supplied by reference TRBV5-1 and TRBJ2-3, is KAGVTQTPRYLIKTRGQQVTLSCSPISGHRSVSWYQQTPGQGLQFLFEYFSETQRNKGNFPGRFSGRQFSNSRSEMNVSTLELGDSALYLCASSLTASGRGDTQYFGPGTRLTVL.